These T cell receptor beta chains were read from a single sample in a study of cytomegalovirus exposure and HLA in healthy donors. Assay: immunoSEQ multiplex PCR; the TCRdb copy retains only in-frame clones and omits some. The data hold around 130,000 clones, with roughly 80% observed a single time. The sample consisted of PBMCs. The source is a girl aged 2 to 10 in good health and CMV-seronegative. The CDR3 runs from the conserved cysteine through the conserved F or W. A D gene is named only where the DNA matches it firmly. Only part of the rows carry a size: once, few, many, or a class if the clone is expanded.

TRBJ1-2 | . | TRBD1 | TRBV7-3 | CASSLRRAGQGGEPNYGYTF | TGTGCCAGCAGCTTAAGAAGAGCGGGACAGGGCGGGGAGCCTAACTATGGCTACACCTTC
TRBJ2-7 | . | . | TRBV9 | CASSVDGGSSYEQYF | TGTGCCAGCAGCGTAGATGGGGGGAGCTCCTACGAGCAGTACTTC
TRBJ2-5 | . | . | TRBV19 | CASSIDSQETQYF | TGTGCCAGTAGTATAGACTCGCAAGAGACCCAGTACTTC
TRBJ1-3 | . | . | TRBV11-2 | CASSSRRWNTIYF | TGTGCCAGCAGCAGTCGTAGATGGAACACCATATATTTT
TRBJ1-2 | . | . | TRBV7-8 | CASSLGGSRGYTF | TGTGCCAGCAGCTTAGGAGGGAGTAGGGGCTACACCTTC
TRBJ1-1 | . | . | TRBV11-1 | CASSYTNTEAFF | TGTGCCAGCAGTTACACGAACACTGAAGCTTTCTTT
TRBJ2-1 | once | TRBD2 | TRBV2 | CASTGEGLGNEQFF | TGTGCCAGCACCGGGGAGGGTTTGGGCAATGAGCAGTTCTTC
TRBJ1-6 | . | . | TRBV12-5 | CASGPGGDWAPLHF | TGTGCTAGTGGTCCCGGGGGGGATTGGGCACCCCTCCACTTT
TRBJ2-1 | . | TRBD2 | TRBV4-3 | CASSQDLGLESSEQFF | TGCGCCAGCAGCCAAGATTTGGGACTAGAATCGAGTGAGCAGTTCTTC
TRBJ1-1 | . | . | TRBV6-5 | CASSYKMGQTEAFF | TGTGCCAGCAGTTACAAAATGGGGCAAACTGAAGCTTTCTTT
TRBJ2-1 | . | . | TRBV5-1 | CASSLVGPGAHNEQFF | TGCGCCAGCAGCTTGGTTGGGCCAGGGGCTCACAATGAGCAGTTCTTC
TRBJ1-5 | . | . | TRBV6-8 | CASSYSSEANQPQHF | TGTGCCAGCAGTTACTCTTCAGAGGCTAATCAGCCCCAGCATTTT
TRBJ2-7 | . | . | TRBV7-2 | CASSFTYEQYF | TGTGCCAGCAGCTTCACCTACGAGCAGTACTTC
TRBJ2-7 | once | TRBD2 | TRBV19 | CASKVSGRASYEQYF | TGTGCCAGTAAGGTTAGCGGGAGGGCCTCCTACGAGCAGTACTTC
TRBJ2-2 | . | TRBD2 | TRBV7-3 | CASSLTTSGGAGELFF | TGTGCCAGCAGCTTAACGACTAGCGGGGGGGCCGGGGAGCTGTTTTTT
TRBJ1-2 | once | . | TRBV7-9 | CASRKSGVEYGYTF | TGTGCCAGCAGGAAGTCAGGGGTGGAGTATGGCTACACCTTC
TRBJ1-3 | . | . | TRBV10-3 | CAISDGSTIYF | TGTGCCATCAGTGATGGGAGCACCATATATTTT
TRBJ2-7 | . | . | TRBV7-2 | CASSFPGDGYEQYF | TGTGCCAGCAGCTTCCCAGGGGATGGCTACGAGCAGTACTTC
TRBJ2-1 | . | . | TRBV7-4 | CASSLELVRESYNEQFF | TGTGCCAGCAGCTTAGAGCTGGTTAGGGAGTCCTACAATGAGCAGTTCTTC
TRBJ2-3 | . | . | TRBV7-2 | CASSFSGDTQYF | TGTGCCAGCAGCTTTTCAGGAGATACGCAGTATTTT
TRBJ2-7 | few | TRBD1 | TRBV6-5 | CASSNDRGQYEQYF | TGTGCCAGCAGTAATGACAGGGGGCAATACGAGCAGTACTTC
TRBJ2-7 | . | . | TRBV5-8 | CASKPKEAATYEQYF | TGTGCCAGCAAGCCAAAAGAGGCAGCCACCTACGAGCAGTACTTC
TRBJ1-2 | . | . | TRBV5-1 | CASSSTPRGYTF | TGCGCCAGCAGCTCCACCCCTCGGGGCTACACCTTC
TRBJ2-2 | . | . | TRBV4-3 | CASSQGRWRGDTGELFF | TGCGCCAGCAGCCAAGGACGATGGAGGGGCGACACCGGGGAGCTGTTTTTT
TRBJ2-7 | once | . | TRBV7-3 | CASSFGGGYSYEQYF | TGTGCCAGCAGCTTTGGCGGGGGCTACTCCTACGAGCAGTACTTC
TRBJ2-3 | . | . | TRBV6-1 | CASSEVLYTDTQYF | TGTGCCAGCAGTGAAGTACTCTACACAGATACGCAGTATTTT
TRBJ2-1 | once | TRBD1 | TRBV27 | CASSLYRTGASYNEQFF | TGTGCCAGCAGTTTATACCGGACAGGGGCCTCCTACAATGAGCAGTTCTTC
TRBJ1-6 | . | . | TRBV4-1 | CASSQNPQGPYNSPLHF | TGCGCCAGCAGCCAAAACCCTCAGGGGCCCTATAATTCACCCCTCCACTTT
TRBJ1-1 | . | TRBD1 | TRBV5-1 | CASSSDPGQGTTEAFF | TGCGCCAGCAGCTCTGATCCGGGACAGGGGACCACTGAAGCTTTCTTT
TRBJ2-2 | . | . | TRBV5-4 | CASSPVAGELFF | TGTGCCAGCTCCCCCGTCGCCGGGGAGCTGTTTTTT
TRBJ2-1 | . | . | TRBV5-1 | CASSLHRQDNEQFF | TGCGCCAGCAGCCTACATCGACAGGACAATGAGCAGTTCTTC
TRBJ2-5 | . | . | TRBV5-1 | CASSLGVGQEEYF | TGCGCCAGCAGCTTGGGAGTGGGCCAGGAAGAGTACTTC
TRBJ2-5 | . | TRBD1 | TRBV6-5 | CASRRDRGRQETQYF | TGTGCCAGCAGGAGAGACAGGGGGAGGCAAGAGACCCAGTACTTC
TRBJ2-2 | once | TRBD2 | TRBV19 | CASSTSSGWNTGELFF | TGTGCCAGTAGTACCTCTAGCGGATGGAACACCGGGGAGCTGTTTTTT
TRBJ1-2 | . | . | TRBV27 | CASAFGANYGYTF | TGTGCCAGCGCCTTTGGAGCTAACTATGGCTACACCTTC
TRBJ1-4 | . | TRBD1 | TRBV27 | CASRSTGGKTNEKLFF | TGTGCCAGCAGGTCCACAGGGGGCAAGACTAATGAAAAACTGTTTTTT
TRBJ1-5 | . | . | TRBV30 | CAWSALGRPNQPQHF | TGTGCCTGGAGTGCGTTGGGCAGGCCTAATCAGCCCCAGCATTTT
TRBJ1-2 | . | TRBD1 | TRBV19 | CASSRDRAYGYTF | TGTGCCAGTAGTAGGGACAGGGCCTATGGCTACACCTTC
TRBJ2-7 | . | TRBD2 | TRBV15 | CATSRDRVAGGSYEQYF | TGTGCCACCAGCAGAGATCGGGTAGCGGGGGGTTCCTACGAGCAGTACTTC
TRBJ1-1 | . | . | TRBV28 | CASSPQGIRTGKAFF | TGTGCCAGCAGTCCGCAGGGGATTCGGACCGGTAAAGCTTTCTTT
TRBJ1-4 | . | . | TRBV30 | CAWSAFKTGPNEKLFF | TGTGCCTGGAGCGCATTTAAGACAGGCCCTAATGAAAAACTGTTTTTT
TRBJ2-7 | . | TRBD1 | TRBV25-1 | CASSPPGQLTYEQYF | TGTGCCAGCAGTCCCCCGGGACAGTTAACCTACGAGCAGTACTTC
TRBJ2-1 | . | TRBD2 | TRBV5-1 | CASSFLASGSSYNEQFF | TGCGCCAGCAGCTTTTTGGCTAGCGGGAGCTCCTACAATGAGCAGTTCTTC
TRBJ2-1 | . | . | TRBV9 | CASSPTEVVHNEQFF | TGTGCCAGCAGCCCTACGGAGGTAGTACACAATGAGCAGTTCTTC
TRBJ1-1 | . | TRBD1 | TRBV18 | CASSTRGTQGDTEAFF | TGTGCCAGCTCTACCAGGGGGACGCAGGGGGACACTGAAGCTTTCTTT
TRBJ2-3 | . | . | TRBV13 | CASSLSFWATDTQYF | TGTGCCAGCAGCTTGTCCTTTTGGGCAACAGATACGCAGTATTTT
TRBJ2-7 | . | . | TRBV6-1 | CASSEDTKSSVYRKQYF | TGTGCCAGCAGTGAAGATACTAAGTCTAGCGTATACCGTAAGCAGTACTTC
TRBJ2-3 | . | TRBD2 | TRBV15 | CATSRDRVAGLSTDTQYF | TGTGCCACCAGCAGAGATCGGGTAGCGGGACTTAGCACAGATACGCAGTATTTT
TRBJ2-7 | . | TRBD1 | TRBV5-1 | CASSLGDRAYEQYF | TGCGCCAGCAGCTTGGGGGACAGGGCCTACGAGCAGTACTTC
TRBJ1-5 | once | TRBD1 | TRBV27 | CASSFRGQSNQPQHF | TGTGCCAGCAGTTTCAGGGGACAGAGCAATCAGCCCCAGCATTTT
TRBJ1-2 | . | . | TRBV27 | CASSLKPDGIHGYTF | TGTGCCAGCAGTTTGAAACCTGACGGGATCCATGGCTACACCTTC